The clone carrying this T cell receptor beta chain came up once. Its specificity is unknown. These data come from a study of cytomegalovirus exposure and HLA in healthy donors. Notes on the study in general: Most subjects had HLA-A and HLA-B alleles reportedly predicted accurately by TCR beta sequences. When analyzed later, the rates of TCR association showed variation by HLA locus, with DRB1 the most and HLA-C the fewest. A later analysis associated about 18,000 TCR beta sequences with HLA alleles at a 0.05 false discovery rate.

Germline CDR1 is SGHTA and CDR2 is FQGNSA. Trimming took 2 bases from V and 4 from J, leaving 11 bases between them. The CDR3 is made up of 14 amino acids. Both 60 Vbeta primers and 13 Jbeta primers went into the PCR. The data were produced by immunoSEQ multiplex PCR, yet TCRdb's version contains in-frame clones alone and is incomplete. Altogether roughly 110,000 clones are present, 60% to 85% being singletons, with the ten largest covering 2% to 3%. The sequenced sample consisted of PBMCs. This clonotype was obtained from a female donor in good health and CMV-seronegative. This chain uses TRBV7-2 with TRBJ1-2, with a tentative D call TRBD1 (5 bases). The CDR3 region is CASSLRDSAYGYTF. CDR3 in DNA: TGTGCCAGCAGCTTACGAGACAGTGCCTATGGCTACACCTTC.